This TCR beta chain was captured in a study of blood T cells in healthy people across ages. With a J-beta primer mix and a sample-barcoded 5' primer, a second PCR ran 7 to 11 cycles. TCRdb analysed the 5' RACE reads with MiXCR anew, one entry per CDR3 protein. The profile covers 450,000 to 700,000 distinct CDR3 sequences, with approximately 30% appearing a single time and roughly 20% taken by the ten largest. This clonotype was recorded many times. Its target is not known. Whole-study findings and limits: It was not possible, with unsorted PBMCs, to conclusively compare naive and antigen-experienced cells.

The CDR3 is 14 residues long. Germline CDR1 reads MGHRA; CDR2 reads YSYEKL. Between the trimmed V and J ends, which lost 1 base and 8 bases, there was a span of 9 bases. The specimen was blood. This receptor was taken from a woman in her sixties or seventies in good health. The V gene is TRBV4-1, the J gene TRBJ1-6, with D maybe TRBD1 (6 bases). The CDR3 DNA sequence: TGCGCCAGCAGCCAAGGGACAGTTGATTCACCCCTCCACTTT. Its translation: CASSQGTVDSPLHF.